The clone carrying this T cell receptor beta chain was picked up many times. Its specificity is unknown. This specimen belongs to a study of T-cell memory formation after mild COVID-19. Whole-study results and caveats: CD4/CD8 balance characterized clones contracting day 15 to 85, and CD4+ skew characterized later expanders.

Germline CDR1 and CDR2: MGHDK and SYGVNS. The CDR3 is 19 amino acids. Trimming at V came to 2 bases and at J to 7 bases, leaving 21 bases not matched to a gene. One entry per CDR3 protein results from TCRdb running MiXCR on the 5' RACE reads. Among roughly 300,000 distinct CDR3 sequences listed, 7% to 10% were seen once. The sequence derives from a man aged 18 to 30 who had mild COVID-19 (a few samples of this study predate the infection). Cell type and time point are not known. The sequenced material came from PBMCs or a T cell subset sorted from them (not recorded which). The chain carries TRBV25-1 and TRBJ1-2; 8 nucleotides align to TRBD1. The CDR3 nucleotides are TGTGCCAGCAGTGAAAATTCCCCCATCCCCCCCAGGGGGCTGAGTGGCTACACCTTC. This translates into CASSENSPIPPRGLSGYTF.